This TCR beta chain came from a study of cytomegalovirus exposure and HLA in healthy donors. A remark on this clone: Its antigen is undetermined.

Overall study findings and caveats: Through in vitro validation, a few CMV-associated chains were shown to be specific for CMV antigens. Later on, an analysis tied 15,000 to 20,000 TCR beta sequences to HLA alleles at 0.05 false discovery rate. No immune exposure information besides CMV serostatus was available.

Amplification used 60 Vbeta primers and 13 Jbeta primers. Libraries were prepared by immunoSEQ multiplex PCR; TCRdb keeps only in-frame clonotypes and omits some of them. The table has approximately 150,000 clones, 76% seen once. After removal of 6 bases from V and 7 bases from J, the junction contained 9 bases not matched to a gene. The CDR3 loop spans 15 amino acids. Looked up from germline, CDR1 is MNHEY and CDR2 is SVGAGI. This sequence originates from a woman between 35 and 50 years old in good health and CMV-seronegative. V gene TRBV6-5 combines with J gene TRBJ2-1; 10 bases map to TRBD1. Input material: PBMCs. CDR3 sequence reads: CASSRPGQGRNEQFF. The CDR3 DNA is TGTGCCAGCAGCAGACCGGGACAGGGGAGGAATGAGCAGTTCTTC.